What follows are 8 T cell receptor beta chains derived from one specimen sequenced in a study of T cell responses to AZD1222 COVID-19 vaccine. Generated by immunoSEQ multiplex PCR, the TCRdb table keeps only in-frame clones and is missing some. The data hold approximately 100,000 clones, with around 90% observed a single time. Sequenced here: peripheral blood, sampled 28 days after the second AZD1222 dose. These receptors came from an adult who received the AZD1222 COVID-19 vaccine.

The rearrangement joins TRBV5-1 to TRBJ2-1; perhaps TRBD2 as D (6 bases). Trimming shortened V by 4 bases and J by 4 bases, and 15 bases separated the two germline ends. CDR3 length: 15 residues. Germline CDR1 SGHRS, CDR2 YFSETQ. CDR3 sequence: CASSVLASFYNEQFF. The DNA of the CDR3 is TGCGCCAGCAGCGTACTAGCCTCCTTTTACAATGAGCAGTTCTTC.

The V and J genes are TRBV19 and TRBJ1-5; D is perhaps TRBD1 (5 bases). There are 16 residues in the CDR3. V was cut by 4 bases and J by 11 bases, with 24 bases left in between. Germline CDR1 LNHDA, CDR2 SQIVND (reference sequence). The CDR3 nucleotides are TGTGCCAGTAGTAGGGGGACCGGTCTCACCGGGGGGACCCAGCATTTT. Translating gives CASSRGTGLTGGTQHF.

The J gene is TRBJ1-6, the V gene TRBV30, with D possibly being TRBD1 (6 bases). Trimming shortened V by 3 bases and J by 8 bases, and 14 bases separated the two germline ends. The V gene's germline CDR1 is GTSNPN and CDR2 SVGIG (reference sequence). The CDR3 covers 14 residues. The CDR3 region is CAWRNGAGDSPLHF. The CDR3 region has the DNA TGTGCCTGGAGAAACGGGGCAGGGGATTCACCCCTCCACTTT.

The chain links TRBV10-3 to TRBJ1-6; TRBD1 agrees at 8 bases. Germline loops: CDR1 ENHRY, CDR2 SYGVKD. This CDR3 spans 13 amino acids. The ends lost 7 bases at V and 8 bases at J; junction bases unmatched: 4. CDR3 nucleotides: TGTGCCATCAAGGGACAGGAGGATTCACCCCTCCACTTT. Residues: CAIKGQEDSPLHF.

V and J are TRBV4-3 and TRBJ1-4; tentatively, D is TRBD1 (5 bases). This CDR3 spans 16 amino acids. Germline V CDR1 and CDR2: LGHNA, YSLEER. Trimming stripped 0 bases from V and 4 bases from J, with 12 bases between. CDR3 sequence (DNA): TGCGCCAGCAGCCAAGACAGGGCAGCTTATAATGAAAAACTGTTTTTT. Protein sequence: CASSQDRAAYNEKLFF.

The rearrangement joins TRBV10-3 to TRBJ1-1; TRBD1 matches at 7 bases. Germline V gene sequence: CDR1 ENHRY, CDR2 SYGVKD. Germline trimming cut 7 bases from V and 3 bases from J; bases unmatched to any gene: 5. The CDR3 loop spans 13 amino acids. The CDR3 DNA follows: TGTGCCATCACTAAGACAGGGCACACTGAAGCTTTCTTT. Protein sequence: CAITKTGHTEAFF.

The chain joins TRBV25-1 to TRBJ1-2, with no clear D. Trimming pared 5 bases from V and 2 bases from J, leaving 12 bases between. This CDR3 contains 14 residues. CDR1 is MGHDK, CDR2 SYGVNS, per germline. CDR3 loop: CASSPQGRNYGYTF. The CDR3 DNA is TGTGCCAGCAGTCCCCAAGGGAGGAACTATGGCTACACCTTC.

J is TRBJ1-1 and V is TRBV19, with D maybe TRBD1 (6 bases). Trimming pared 6 bases from V and 8 bases from J, leaving 22 bases between. The length of the CDR3 is 15 residues. Germline V gene data show CDR1 as LNHDA and CDR2 as SQIVND (reference sequence). CDR3 protein: CASRDPYGTTTEAFF. The CDR3 coding sequence is TGTGCCAGTAGGGACCCCTACGGGACAACCACAGAAGCTTTCTTT.